What follows are 24 T cell receptor beta chains derived from one specimen sequenced in a study of monozygotic twins with inflammatory bowel disease. TCRdb reprocessed the 5' RACE reads and reports one entry per CDR3 protein, with no DNA. The listing records some 150,000 distinct CDR3 sequences. The sequencing input was blood. The receptors derive from a human donor with ulcerative colitis or Crohn's disease, or a healthy co-twin of an affected twin (not recorded which).

V is TRBV27 and J is TRBJ1-1. The germline V gene encodes CDR1 MNHEY and CDR2 SMNVEV (reference sequence). The CDR3 runs 14 residues. The CDR3 reads CASSFRRTNTEAFF.

This chain joins TRBV5-1 and TRBJ2-1; TCRdb's D call, TRBD1, is unchecked because there is no DNA. Germline CDR1 reads SGHRS; CDR2 reads YFSETQ. The CDR3 is 15 amino acids. CDR3 sequence: CASSQTETSYNEQFF.

This chain uses TRBV4-3 with TRBJ2-7. The CDR3 runs 14 residues. Germline CDR1 is LGHNA and CDR2 is YSLEER. The CDR3 reads CASSQDPRNYEQYF.

The chain couples TRBV27 to TRBJ1-2. The CDR3 spans 15 residues. Germline V gene sequence: CDR1 MNHEY, CDR2 SMNVEV (reference sequence). The CDR3 spells CASSLSGSAQIGYTF.

This chain links TRBV12-3 or TRBV12-4 with TRBJ2-4. This CDR3 has 14 amino acids. CDR3 sequence reads: CASRETSAKNIQYF.

V gene TRBV5-6 combines with J gene TRBJ1-1. The CDR3 length is 13 residues. The V gene's germline CDR1 is SGHDT and CDR2 YYEEEE. The CDR3 loop is CASSLVVGTEAFF.

The chain couples TRBV29-1 to TRBJ1-2. Germline V gene data show CDR1 as SQVTM and CDR2 as ANQGSEA. CDR3 length: 13 residues. This chain's CDR3 is CSVRVEGNYGYTF.

The CDR3 sequence is CASSAQSEETQYF. V and J are TRBV5-1 and TRBJ2-5. Germline CDR1 and CDR2: SGHRS and YFSETQ. This CDR3 region has 13 residues.

The chain couples TRBV30 to TRBJ1-2; TCRdb indicates TRBD1, and absent DNA this call remains unverified. Germline CDR1 is GTSNPN and CDR2 is SVGIG (reference sequence). The CDR3 runs 13 residues. The chain's CDR3 is CAWAPRGNYGYTF. Full variable domain (rest looked up from reference TRBV30 and TRBJ1-2): SQTIHQWPATLVQPVGSPLSLECTVEGTSNPNLYWYRQAAGRGLQLLFYSVGIGQISSEVPQNLSASRPQDRQFILSSKKLLLSDSGFYLCAWAPRGNYGYTFGSGTRLTVV.

The V call is TRBV4-1, the J call TRBJ2-7. Per the germline V gene, CDR1 is MGHRA and CDR2 is YSYEKL. CDR3 length: 15 residues. The CDR3 here is CASSHSLGFSYEQYF.

This chain links TRBV20-1 with TRBJ1-1; with no DNA, the TCRdb D assignment of TRBD1 cannot be verified. CDR1 is DFQATT and CDR2 is SNEGSKA in the germline V gene (reference sequence). The length of the CDR3 is 13 residues. The CDR3 here is CSAHGTKSAEAFF.

The V call is TRBV11-2, the J call TRBJ2-7; lacking DNA, the TRBD1 call made by TCRdb goes unchecked. Germline V lookup: CDR1 SGHAT, CDR2 FQNNGV. This CDR3 has 15 amino acids. The CDR3 loop reads CASSRGTGGTYEQYF.

The genes are TRBV20-1 and TRBJ2-7; TCRdb calls TRBD1, which cannot be checked without DNA. Germline CDR1 is DFQATT and CDR2 is SNEGSKA (reference sequence). The CDR3 consists of 13 residues. The CDR3 is CSAARDRPYEQYF.

The J gene is TRBJ2-1, the V gene TRBV7-2; as DNA is missing, the TRBD1 call by TCRdb cannot be tested. This CDR3 comprises 16 residues. CDR1 SGHTA and CDR2 FQGNSA come from the germline V gene. CDR3 protein: CASSLASRARRNEQFF.

The chain carries TRBV5-6 and TRBJ2-1; TCRdb calls TRBD2, which cannot be checked without DNA. This CDR3 has 16 amino acids. Germline CDR1 is SGHDT and CDR2 is YYEEEE. The chain's CDR3 is CASSSPQRALYNEQFF.

The rearrangement joins TRBV24-1 to TRBJ2-5; TCRdb indicates TRBD2, and absent DNA this call remains unverified. This CDR3 has 16 residues. Germline V gives CDR1 KGHDR, CDR2 SFDVKD. The CDR3 sequence is CATSDSAGTSVETQYF.

The gene calls are TRBV4-3 and TRBJ1-1; TCRdb's D gene call, TRBD1, goes unchecked for lack of DNA. CDR1 and CDR2 (germline): LGHNA, YSLEER. CDR3 size: 18 residues. This CDR3 is CASSQDNVAGGANTEAFF.

The chain has TRBV20-1 and TRBJ1-6; without DNA, the TCRdb call of TRBD1 cannot be checked. Germline CDR1 reads DFQATT; CDR2 reads SNEGSKA (reference sequence). The CDR3 runs 14 residues. CDR3 in amino acids: CSALRDRGNSPLHF.

This chain connects TRBV7-3 to TRBJ2-6; without DNA, the TCRdb call of TRBD1 cannot be checked. Germline V gene lookup returns CDR1 SGHTA and CDR2 FQGTGA. CDR3 length equals 18 residues. Here the CDR3 reads CASSLTGTGSSGANVLTF.

The rearrangement joins TRBV20-1 to TRBJ2-1; TCRdb indicates TRBD2, and absent DNA this call remains unverified. This CDR3 is 16 amino acids long. The V gene's germline CDR1 is DFQATT and CDR2 SNEGSKA (reference sequence). CDR3: CSAPRVGLAAYNEQFF.

This chain connects TRBV7-9 to TRBJ1-2. Germline CDR1 SEHNR, CDR2 FQNEAQ (reference sequence). The CDR3 consists of 14 residues. Here the CDR3 reads CASSLAHGTGGYTF.

CDR3 amino acids: CASSLFGTPREQYF. The rearrangement uses TRBV5-6 and TRBJ2-7; TCRdb selects TRBD1, and the lack of DNA leaves this call unchecked. From germline, CDR1 is SGHDT and CDR2 YYEEEE. The CDR3 spans 14 residues. The full variable domain, its missing parts supplied by reference TRBV5-6 and TRBJ2-7, is DAGVTQSPTHLIKTRGQQVTLRCSPKSGHDTVSWYQQALGQGPQFIFQYYEEEERQRGNFPDRFSGHQFPNYSSELNVNALLLGDSALYLCASSLFGTPREQYFGPGTRLTVT.

The chain employs TRBV14 and TRBJ1-1. The CDR3 is made up of 16 amino acids. Germline values: CDR1 SGHDN, CDR2 FVKESK. This CDR3 is CASSQDRGTANTEAFF.

The chain joins TRBV27 to TRBJ1-2. This CDR3 has 14 amino acids. CDR1 and CDR2 (germline): MNHEY, SMNVEV (reference sequence). The CDR3 spells CASSFSDTYYGYSF.